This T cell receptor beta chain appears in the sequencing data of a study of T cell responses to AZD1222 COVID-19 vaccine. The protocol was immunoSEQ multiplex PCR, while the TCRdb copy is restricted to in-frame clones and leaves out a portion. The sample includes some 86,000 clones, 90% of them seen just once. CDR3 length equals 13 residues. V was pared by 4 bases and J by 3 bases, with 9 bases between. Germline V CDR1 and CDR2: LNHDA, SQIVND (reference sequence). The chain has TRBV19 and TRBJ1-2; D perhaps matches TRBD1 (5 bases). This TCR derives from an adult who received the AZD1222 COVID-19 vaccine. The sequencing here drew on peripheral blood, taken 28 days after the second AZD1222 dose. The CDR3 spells CASSNPGHYGYTF. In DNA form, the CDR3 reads TGTGCCAGTAGTAATCCGGGGCACTATGGCTACACCTTC. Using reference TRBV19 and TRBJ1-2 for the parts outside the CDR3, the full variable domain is DGGITQSPKYLFRKEGQNVTLSCEQNLNHDAMYWYRQDPGQGLRLIYYSQIVNDFQKGDIAEGYSVSREKKESFPLTVTSAQKNPTAFYLCASSNPGHYGYTFGSGTRLTVV.